These 26 T cell receptor beta chains were all obtained from the same sample, sequenced in a study of T cells in Graves' hyperthyroidism and ophthalmopathy (dated by TCRdb to between 2018 and 2020). The protocol used for the library was multiplex PCR. Sequencing instrument: Illumina HiSeq 2000. Amplification of TCR beta CDR3 regions was carried out from RNA transcripts. The TCR CDR3 was subjected to a first round of RT-PCR using the HTBI primer set and the Qiagen OneStep RT-PCR kit. TCRdb ran its own pipeline on the public reads, namely fastp trimming at Q25 and MiXCR clone calling, and kept in-frame beta chains. Records with the same CDR3 protein are collapsed into one entry carrying the most frequent genes and DNA. The sample yields roughly 840,000 distinct CDR3 sequences; 35% to 45% were counted once. The ten largest clones add up to approximately 8.7% of the sample. The sample comprised blood. Every receptor here comes from a man younger than 35 with Graves' hyperthyroidism.

Many counts were recorded for this clonotype. A read error may produce the germline difference seen at one junction end. J is TRBJ2-5 and V is TRBV7-7, with D unresolved. This CDR3 region has 15 residues. The germline V gene encodes CDR1 SSHAT and CDR2 FNYEAQ (reference sequence). The CDR3 nucleotides read TGTGCTAGCAGCAACCAACCCGGACACCAAGAGACCCAGTACTTC. It translates to CASSNQPGHQETQYF. The whole variable domain, remainder taken from reference TRBV7-7 and TRBJ2-5, is GAGVSQSPRYKVTKRGQDVTLRCDPISSHATLYWYQQALGQGPEFLTYFNYEAQPDKSGLPSDRFSAERPEGSISTLTIQRTEQRDSAMYRCASSNQPGHQETQYFGPGTRLLVL.

This chain joins TRBV11-2 and TRBJ1-3; D gene unclear. Germline V CDR1 and CDR2: SGHAT, FQNNGV. The CDR3 extends over 15 amino acids. The CDR3 region has the DNA TGTGCTAGTCATGGACCGCTCAGCTCTGGAAACACCATATATTTT. It specifies CASHGPLSSGNTIYF.

This chain joins TRBV25-1 and TRBJ1-6, with no clear D. Trimming stripped 6 bases from V and 7 bases from J, with 16 bases between. CDR1 and CDR2 (germline): MGHDK, SYGVNS. The CDR3 is 15 residues long. CDR3 sequence: CASRDRPLANSPLHF. The CDR3 DNA sequence: TGTGCCAGCAGAGATCGTCCGTTAGCGAATTCACCCCTCCACTTT.

V and J are TRBV19 and TRBJ1-1, with D possibly being TRBD1 (5 bases). This CDR3 is 16 amino acids long. Germline V gene data show CDR1 as LNHDA and CDR2 as SQIVND (reference sequence). Trimming removed 4 bases at V and 0 bases at J, with 15 bases between. The CDR3 region is CASSTWDGSLNTEAFF. DNA for the CDR3: TGTGCCAGTAGTACCTGGGACGGCAGCTTGAACACTGAAGCTTTCTTT.

The CDR3 sequence: CASSLPSDREITDTQYF. CDR3 DNA sequence: TGTGCCAGCAGCTTGCCTTCGGACAGGGAGATCACAGATACGCAGTATTTT. The chain couples TRBV7-2 to TRBJ2-3; 8 bases match TRBD1. Per germline, CDR1 SGHTA and CDR2 FQGNSA. V lost 3 bases, J lost 2 bases, and 10 bases stayed unmatched. The length of the CDR3 is 17 residues.

V gene TRBV19 combines with J gene TRBJ1-3; a possible D gene is TRBD1 (6 bases). Germline V gene data show CDR1 as LNHDA and CDR2 as SQIVND (reference sequence). The CDR3 has 15 residues. Trimming shortened V by 3 bases and J by 2 bases, and 11 bases separated the two germline ends. CDR3 DNA sequence: TGTGCCAGTAGTATCAACAGGGCCCCTGGAAACACCATATATTTT. Translating gives CASSINRAPGNTIYF.

CDR3 loop: CASRPPGQPQHF. CDR3 bases: TGTGCCAGTAGGCCACCGGGACAGCCCCAGCATTTT. The rearrangement uses TRBV19 and TRBJ1-5; D remains ambiguous. V was pared by 6 bases and J by 7 bases, with 10 bases between. CDR1 LNHDA and CDR2 SQIVND come from the germline V gene (reference sequence). The CDR3 extends over 12 amino acids.

In its sample, this clonotype was seen a few times. The chain has TRBV12-3 or TRBV12-4 and TRBJ2-2; 8 bases fit TRBD2. The CDR3 covers 15 residues. Trimming cost V 6 bases and J 6 bases; bases outside gene matches: 9. CDR3 DNA: TGTGCCAGCAGCCCGGGACTAGGTATTTCCGGGGAGCTGTTTTTT. It translates to CASSPGLGISGELFF.

This clonotype appeared a few times. The V and J genes are TRBV9 and TRBJ2-2; D is unclear. CDR1 and CDR2 from the germline V gene are SGDLS and YYNGEE. The CDR3 length is 16 residues. V was shortened by 6 bases and J by 3 bases, with 18 bases between the two germline ends. CDR3 DNA: TGTGCCAGCACCCCTACCCCACAGCATGACACCGGGGAGCTGTTTTTT. Translated: CASTPTPQHDTGELFF.

As regards this clonotype: A read error may explain this, as a much larger clone is one base away. V usage is TRBV2 and J usage is TRBJ2-5; possibly TRBD2 for D (6 bases). With 3 bases removed from V and 5 bases from J, the gap between germline ends came to 16 bases. CDR3 length: 15 amino acids. Germline loops: CDR1 SNHLY, CDR2 FYNNEI. This CDR3 is CASSDEGASGETQYF. In DNA, the CDR3 is TGTGCCAGCAGTGACGAGGGTGCCAGCGGGGAGACCCAGTACTTC. Full variable domain (outside the CDR3, taken from reference TRBV2 and TRBJ2-5): EPEVTQTPSHQVTQMGQEVILRCVPISNHLYFYWYRQILGQKVEFLVSFYNNEISEKSEIFDDQFSVERPDGSNFTLKIRSTKLEDSAMYFCASSDEGASGETQYFGPGTRLLVL.

As for this clonotype: The junction shows a germline mismatch at one end, possibly a read error. This chain connects TRBV10-3 to TRBJ1-1; D gene ambiguous. The CDR3 runs 13 residues. The germline gives CDR1 ENHRY, CDR2 SYGVKD. In DNA form, the CDR3 reads TGTGCCATCAGAGGGAACCTGAACGCTGAAGCTTTCTTT. It codes for CAIRGNLNAEAFF.

This clonotype came up a few times. This rearrangement joins TRBV2 to TRBJ1-1, with D possibly being TRBD1 (5 bases). Trimming left V 1 base short and J 6 bases short, with 18 bases between. The CDR3 sequence is 16 residues long. Germline CDR1 is SNHLY and CDR2 is FYNNEI. DNA for the CDR3: TGTGCCAGCAGTGAAGGAGTTAACAGGCAGGTCTCTGAAGCTTTCTTT. Translated: CASSEGVNRQVSEAFF.

V is TRBV6-2 or TRBV6-3 and J is TRBJ2-2; D unresolved. Trimming took 4 bases from V and 7 from J, leaving 4 bases between them. Germline CDR1 reads MNHEY; CDR2 reads SVGEGT. The CDR3 loop spans 11 amino acids. The CDR3 loop reads CASSWDGELFF. Written as DNA, the CDR3 is TGTGCCAGCAGTTGGGACGGGGAGCTGTTTTTT.

This clonotype was seen repeatedly, ten times or more. The CDR3 DNA follows: TGTGCCAGCAGCGCCGGGACGCTGAACACTGAAGCTTTCTTT. This encodes CASSAGTLNTEAFF. The V gene is TRBV2, the J gene TRBJ1-1; D may be TRBD1 (5 bases). The germline gives CDR1 SNHLY, CDR2 FYNNEI. The CDR3 loop spans 14 amino acids. The V and J ends lost 6 bases and 0 bases respectively, with 11 bases between them. The variable domain in full, completed from reference TRBV2 and TRBJ1-1, reads EPEVTQTPSHQVTQMGQEVILRCVPISNHLYFYWYRQILGQKVEFLVSFYNNEISEKSEIFDDQFSVERPDGSNFTLKIRSTKLEDSAMYFCASSAGTLNTEAFFGQGTRLTVV.

In this sample, this clonotype turned up once. No conserved phenylalanine or tryptophan ends this CDR3, so it is likely a read error. The DNA is left out, because the CDR3 cannot be placed on it with certainty; the CDR3 is given as TCRdb lists it. V is TRBV7-2 and J is TRBJ1-3; TRBD1, as called in the table, went unchecked against the DNA. The germline V gene encodes CDR1 SGHTA and CDR2 FQGNSA. Counting both end residues, the CDR3 totals 9 amino acids. CDR3: CASSFTDNT.

This clonotype was detected many times. The rearrangement uses TRBV29-1 and TRBJ1-2, with D perhaps matching TRBD1 (5 bases). Germline lookup yields CDR1 SQVTM and CDR2 ANQGSEA. Trimming left V 3 bases short and J 0 bases short, with 8 bases between. The CDR3 totals 13 residues. The CDR3 DNA follows: TGCAGCGTTGATCACAGGACTAACTATGGCTACACCTTC. It yields the protein CSVDHRTNYGYTF.

This clonotype was counted between two and nine times. V is TRBV6-1 and J is TRBJ1-1; D is unclear. V dropped 7 bases and J dropped 3 bases, with 12 bases sitting between them. The CDR3 has 13 amino acids. Germline loops: CDR1 MNHNS, CDR2 SASEGT. In nucleotides, the CDR3 is TGTGCCAGCAAAGAGGTGAGGGACACTGAAGCTTTCTTT. This gives the protein CASKEVRDTEAFF.

Worth noting for this clonotype: A much larger clone lies a single base off, so this may be a read error. J is TRBJ2-5 and V is TRBV20-1; a weak D match, TRBD2 (7 bases). The V gene lost 3 bases and the J gene lost 5 bases, with 16 bases spanning the gap. CDR3 length: 14 residues. The germline V gene encodes CDR1 DFQATT and CDR2 SNEGSKA (reference sequence). CDR3 sequence (DNA): TGCAGTGCTAGTAGGGTCGGGGGGCGGGAGACCCAGTACTTC. Protein product: CSASRVGGRETQYF.

The rearrangement links TRBV25-1 to TRBJ1-3; 8 nucleotides agree with TRBD1. Losses at the gene ends were 2 bases for V and 4 bases for J; bases not matched to a gene: 7. CDR3 length: 16 amino acids. Germline V CDR1 and CDR2: MGHDK, SYGVNS. The CDR3 spells CASSEPGQGSGNTIYF. In DNA form, the CDR3 reads TGTGCCAGCAGTGAACCTGGACAGGGATCAGGAAACACCATATATTTT.

As regards this clonotype: Compared with germline, one end of the junction differs, possibly owing to a read error. This sequence joins TRBV11-2 and TRBJ2-5; TRBD2 aligns across 8 bases. CDR3 length: 16 amino acids. Germline CDR1 and CDR2: SGHAT and FQNNGV. CDR3 in DNA: TGTGCCAGAAGCTTTATATCGTTCGGGGGGGAGGAGACCCAGTACTTC. It translates to CARSFISFGGEETQYF.

This clonotype appeared a few times. The rearrangement uses TRBV9 and TRBJ2-5; 13 nucleotides match TRBD2. Germline lookup yields CDR1 SGDLS and CDR2 YYNGEE. V lost 3 bases, J lost 2 bases, and 4 bases stayed unmatched. This CDR3 is 16 amino acids long. CDR3 protein: CASSEGLAGWQETQYF. The CDR3 coding sequence is TGTGCCAGCAGCGAGGGACTAGCGGGATGGCAAGAGACCCAGTACTTC.

This clonotype was seen a few times. The chain joins TRBV9 to TRBJ1-1; TRBD1 is a possible D gene (6 bases). The germline V gene encodes CDR1 SGDLS and CDR2 YYNGEE. CDR3 length equals 15 residues. With 3 bases removed from V and 4 bases from J, the gap between germline ends came to 16 bases. CDR3 DNA: TGTGCCAGCAGCGCCCAAGGCACAGGGATCACTGAAGCTTTCTTT. Its translation is CASSAQGTGITEAFF. The variable domain in full, completed from reference TRBV9 and TRBJ1-1, reads DSGVTQTPKHLITATGQRVTLRCSPRSGDLSVYWYQQSLDQGLQFLIQYYNGEERAKGNILERFSAQQFPDLHSELNLSSLELGDSALYFCASSAQGTGITEAFFGQGTRLTVV.

This clonotype occurred a few times. The chain links TRBV7-8 to TRBJ1-1; maybe TRBD1 (5 bases). CDR3 length: 14 residues. Germline CDR1 reads SGHVS; CDR2 reads FQNEAQ. Deletions cut 5 bases from V and 6 bases from J, with 16 bases between. The CDR3 region has the DNA TGTGCCAGCAGCCATCCCAGGGACGACCCTGAAGCTTTCTTT. Protein sequence: CASSHPRDDPEAFF.

The chain has TRBV9 and TRBJ1-1; 8 nucleotides match TRBD1. The CDR3 is made up of 14 amino acids. Per the germline V gene, CDR1 is SGDLS and CDR2 is YYNGEE. J was trimmed by 7 bases and V by 4 bases; bases with no gene match: 9. CDR3 in DNA: TGTGCCAGCAGCCCCCTACAGGGGGACAATGAAGCTTTCTTT. Encoded protein: CASSPLQGDNEAFF.

This clonotype has more than one count but fewer than ten. One junction end does not reproduce the germline sequence, and a read error may be involved. The chain couples TRBV7-4 to TRBJ2-3; 13 bases line up with TRBD2. The germline gives CDR1 SGHVT, CDR2 SQSDAQ. CDR3 size: 15 residues. In nucleotides, the CDR3 is TGTGCTAGCAGCTCTGGACTAGCGGGAGCAGATACGCAGTATTTT. Protein product: CASSSGLAGADTQYF.

The rearrangement links TRBV5-1 to TRBJ2-3; unclear D gene. Trimming took off 3 bases at V and 0 bases at J, with 5 bases between the two ends. This CDR3 region has 13 residues. Germline assignment: CDR1 SGHRS and CDR2 YFSETQ. CDR3 protein: CASSSSSTDTQYF. CDR3 in DNA: TGCGCCAGCAGCTCATCTAGCACAGATACGCAGTATTTT.